Listed here is a single TCR beta chain. Its cognate antigen has yet to be identified. Base-call qualities are not available, and no considerably larger clone is one nucleotide away. V is clipped by 3 bases and J by 0 bases, and the sequence between their germline boundaries is 15 bases long. The germline V gene sets CDR1 to MDHEN and CDR2 to SYDVKM. Inclusive of the bounding cysteine and phenylalanine, the CDR3 is 17 residues long. The CDR3 DNA has 51 bases and is translated from base 1. The library was obtained by the immunoSEQ multiplex PCR assay. TCRdb re-hosts the immuneACCESS table, in-frame sequences only. Its copies lack some clones; in the studies checked, an unresolved V gene accounts for under half of them, and the cause for the rest is not known. Here the sample has 58,000 or so clones; less than 95% occur a single time. Of the sample, roughly 2.1% falls within the top ten clones. The data were obtained in a study of T cell changes during pregnancy in multiple sclerosis (dated 2019 in TCRdb). About the study as a whole: Changes in the T cell repertoire over the course of pregnancy were examined in this study in women with multiple sclerosis.

The material sequenced was peripheral blood, taken in the first trimester of pregnancy. Rearrangement joined TRBV28 to TRBJ2-1; TRBD1 is possibly the D segment (6 matching bases). The clonotype comes from a female donor in good health, enrolled as a control in a pregnancy study. The CDR3 in this case is CASSFQLGAPSYNEQFF. The DNA sequence is TGTGCCAGCAGTTTTCAACTGGGGGCCCCCTCCTACAATGAGCAGTTCTTC.